The 20 T cell receptor beta chains listed next were all sequenced from one sample in a study of cytomegalovirus exposure and HLA in healthy donors. PCR primers comprised 60 Vbeta and 13 Jbeta primers. TCRdb's copy holds only in-frame clones and misses some; the assay was immunoSEQ multiplex PCR. The top ten clones hold more than 15% of a sample with 100,000 or so clones, roughly 13% of them seen once. Sequenced sample: PBMCs. The receptor set was obtained from a man aged 35 to 55 in good health and CMV-seropositive.

The chain recombines TRBV27 with TRBJ2-1, with TRBD2 matching 10 bases. The CDR3 is 13 amino acids. V shed 6 bases and J 5 bases; nucleotides not matched to a gene: 1. Germline-derived CDR1 and CDR2 are MNHEY and SMNVEV (reference sequence). Here the CDR3 reads CASRLAGDNEQFF. In DNA, the CDR3 is TGTGCCAGCAGGCTAGCGGGGGACAATGAGCAGTTCTTC.

This clone has only a few counts. The chain combines TRBV30 with TRBJ2-3, with a weak D call TRBD1 (6 bases). V dropped 4 bases and J dropped 2 bases, with 10 bases sitting between them. CDR1 GTSNPN and CDR2 SVGIG come from the germline V gene (reference sequence). The CDR3 runs to 13 residues. This CDR3 is CAWNGGYTDTQYF. In DNA, the CDR3 is TGTGCCTGGAATGGGGGCTACACAGATACGCAGTATTTT.

This clone was recorded a few times. The chain joins TRBV5-5 to TRBJ2-5; possibly TRBD2 for D (5 bases). This CDR3 region has 14 residues. V lost 10 bases and J lost 2, with 18 bases in between. The germline V gene has CDR1 SGHKS and CDR2 YYEKEE (reference sequence). The DNA for the CDR3 is TGTGCCGTAGGCTTTCGGACTGATCAAGAGACCCAGTACTTC. Its translation: CAVGFRTDQETQYF. Together with reference TRBV5-5 and TRBJ2-5, the CDR3 gives the full variable domain: DAGVTQSPTHLIKTRGQQVTLRCSPISGHKSVSWYQQVLGQGPQFIFQYYEKEERGRGNFPDRFSARQFPNYSSELNVNALLLGDSALYLCAVGFRTDQETQYFGPGTRLLVL.

The chain recombines TRBV4-1 with TRBJ2-7; D possibly corresponds to TRBD2 (7 bases). CDR3 length: 16 amino acids. Germline values: CDR1 MGHRA, CDR2 YSYEKL. Between the trimmed V and J ends, which lost 1 base and 6 bases, there was a span of 19 bases. The CDR3 is CASSQVEGGGPAEQYF. CDR3 bases: TGCGCCAGCAGCCAAGTCGAGGGGGGAGGGCCCGCCGAGCAGTACTTC.

The chain is built from TRBV18 and TRBJ1-5; maybe TRBD1 (5 bases). Germline CDR1 is KGHSH and CDR2 is LQKENI. The length of the CDR3 is 13 residues. V lost 8 bases and J lost 3, with 11 bases in between. CDR3 region: CASPGHPNQPQHF. The CDR3 DNA is TGTGCCAGCCCTGGACACCCCAATCAGCCCCAGCATTTT. Full variable domain (outside the CDR3, taken from reference TRBV18 and TRBJ1-5): NAGVMQNPRHLVRRRGQEARLRCSPMKGHSHVYWYRQLPEEGLKFMVYLQKENIIDESGMPKERFSAEFPKEGPSILRIQQVVRGDSAAYFCASPGHPNQPQHFGDGTRLSIL.

This clone turned up a few times. Germline is not matched at one junction end, which may reflect a read error. In DNA form, the CDR3 reads TGTACCAGCAGTAATCCGACAGGGGACCAAGACGAGCAGTACTTC. Translating gives CTSSNPTGDQDEQYF. The chain combines TRBV6-5 with TRBJ2-7; TRBD1 agrees at 8 bases. The CDR3 covers 15 residues. The germline V gene encodes CDR1 MNHEY and CDR2 SVGAGI.

The chain recombines TRBV19 with TRBJ1-1, with TRBD1 as a possible D gene (6 bases). CDR3 length: 13 residues. Germline lookup yields CDR1 LNHDA and CDR2 SQIVND (reference sequence). Trimming shortened V by 6 bases and J by 1 base, and 9 bases separated the two germline ends. In nucleotides, the CDR3 is TGTGCCAGTAGCACGACAGGGAACACTGAAGCTTTCTTT. As protein: CASSTTGNTEAFF. Filled out from reference TRBV19 and TRBJ1-1, the complete variable domain reads DGGITQSPKYLFRKEGQNVTLSCEQNLNHDAMYWYRQDPGQGLRLIYYSQIVNDFQKGDIAEGYSVSREKKESFPLTVTSAQKNPTAFYLCASSTTGNTEAFFGQGTRLTVV.

Only a few counts were recorded for this clone. The chain is built from TRBV18 and TRBJ1-5; weak D call: TRBD1 (6 bases). This CDR3 comprises 15 residues. The germline gives CDR1 KGHSH, CDR2 LQKENI. V was cut by 6 bases and J by 2 bases, with 14 bases left in between. CDR3 protein: CASSLQGTGNQPQHF. CDR3 bases: TGTGCCAGCTCGTTACAGGGAACGGGCAATCAGCCCCAGCATTTT.

The chain links TRBV6-6 to TRBJ2-1; 8 positions match TRBD1. The CDR3 totals 15 residues. Per the germline V gene, CDR1 is MNHNY and CDR2 is SVGAGI (reference sequence). With 2 bases clipped from V and 13 bases from J, the junction kept 13 bases outside the gene matches. CDR3 region: CASSYGGQAKGPQFF. In DNA form, the CDR3 reads TGTGCCAGCAGTTACGGGGGACAGGCTAAGGGTCCTCAGTTCTTC.

V and J are TRBV6-1 and TRBJ1-2; tentatively, D is TRBD1 (5 bases). Per the germline V gene, CDR1 is MNHNS and CDR2 is SASEGT. The V end lost 1 base, the J end lost 5 bases, and 14 bases lay between the germline ends. The CDR3 is made up of 15 amino acids. CDR3 bases: TGTGCCAGCAGTGAAGAGCAGGGCGGAGGGTATGGCTACACCTTC. Its translation: CASSEEQGGGYGYTF.

The chain is built from TRBV5-1 and TRBJ2-3, with D tentatively TRBD1 (5 bases). Looked up from germline, CDR1 is SGHRS and CDR2 is YFSETQ. This CDR3 spans 15 amino acids. The germline V and J ends were trimmed by 1 base and 4 bases, with 13 bases remaining between them. This CDR3 reads CASSLSRTKADTQYF. CDR3 nucleotides: TGCGCCAGCAGCTTGTCCCGGACAAAGGCAGATACGCAGTATTTT.

This chain joins TRBV11-2 and TRBJ2-1; unclear D gene. V lost 1 base and J 0 bases, leaving 16 bases between the germline ends. The germline V gene has CDR1 SGHAT and CDR2 FQNNGV. The length of the CDR3 is 18 residues. The CDR3 loop reads CASSLGVGALSSYNEQFF. The CDR3 coding sequence is TGTGCCAGCAGCTTAGGGGTGGGCGCCCTGAGCTCCTACAATGAGCAGTTCTTC.

This clone was counted only a few times. The chain carries TRBV9 and TRBJ2-2; D is possibly TRBD2 (5 bases). V was trimmed by 5 bases and J by 1 base, leaving 15 bases between them. The CDR3 sequence is 16 residues long. The V gene's germline CDR1 is SGDLS and CDR2 YYNGEE. The CDR3 region is CASSTSPSRNTGELFF. CDR3 nucleotides: TGTGCCAGCAGTACCAGCCCTAGCAGGAACACCGGGGAGCTGTTTTTT.

The chain carries TRBV5-1 and TRBJ2-3, with a possible D match to TRBD1 (6 bases). The CDR3 sequence is 14 residues long. CDR1 and CDR2 (germline): SGHRS, YFSETQ. V lost 5 bases, J lost 2 bases, and 12 bases lay in between. The CDR3 DNA reads as TGCGCCAGCAGATTGACAGGACACACAGATACGCAGTATTTT. Translated: CASRLTGHTDTQYF.

V and J are TRBV7-9 and TRBJ2-2; 8 nucleotides match TRBD2. The CDR3 contains 15 residues. Per germline, CDR1 SEHNR and CDR2 FQNEAQ (reference sequence). After removal of 7 bases from V and 1 base from J, the junction contained 5 bases not matched to a gene. The CDR3 here is CASIPGGGNTGELFF. The CDR3 bases are TGTGCCAGCATCCCCGGGGGGGGGAACACCGGGGAGCTGTTTTTT.

This clone came up once. The chain carries TRBV4-1 and TRBJ1-1, with D maybe TRBD1 (5 bases). Germline V gene sequence: CDR1 MGHRA, CDR2 YSYEKL. Trimming removed 0 bases from V and 7 bases from J, with 9 bases in between. The CDR3 length is 13 residues. The CDR3 reads CASSQDRESEAFF. The CDR3 DNA reads TGCGCCAGCAGCCAAGACAGGGAAAGTGAAGCTTTCTTT.

This clone appeared a single time. This chain joins TRBV19 and TRBJ2-3; D is perhaps TRBD2 (5 bases). The CDR3 has 15 amino acids. V dropped 5 bases and J dropped 4 bases, with 16 bases sitting between them. Germline V lookup: CDR1 LNHDA, CDR2 SQIVND (reference sequence). The CDR3: CASSWGSAQADTQYF. CDR3 nucleotide sequence: TGTGCCAGTAGTTGGGGTAGCGCCCAGGCAGATACGCAGTATTTT. Based on the CDR3 plus reference TRBV19 and TRBJ2-3, the full variable domain is DGGITQSPKYLFRKEGQNVTLSCEQNLNHDAMYWYRQDPGQGLRLIYYSQIVNDFQKGDIAEGYSVSREKKESFPLTVTSAQKNPTAFYLCASSWGSAQADTQYFGPGTRLTVL.

This clone showed up just a few times. The DNA for the CDR3 is TGCGCCAGCAGCCCCCAGCGGGAGTCTGGCACAGATACGCAGTATTTT. This gives the protein CASSPQRESGTDTQYF. The V call is TRBV5-1, the J call TRBJ2-3; 8 bases are shared with TRBD2. V trimming: 4 bases; J trimming: 1 base; junction bases outside the gene matches: 8. The CDR3 is 16 amino acids. Germline V CDR1 and CDR2: SGHRS, YFSETQ.

This clone has a handful of counts. The chain has TRBV5-4 and TRBJ2-1; weak D call: TRBD2 (5 bases). The CDR3 is 17 residues long. Trimming cost V 1 base and J 0 bases, with 14 bases left between them. CDR1 is SGHNT and CDR2 is YYREEE in the germline V gene (reference sequence). CDR3 nucleotide sequence: TGTGCCAGCAGCTTGCGGCGCGGGCCAAGCTCCTACAATGAGCAGTTCTTC. Translating gives CASSLRRGPSSYNEQFF.

This clone came up many times. The chain is built from TRBV6-1 and TRBJ2-1; D is possibly TRBD2 (6 bases). CDR3 length: 15 residues. Trimming cost V 2 bases and J 4 bases, with 12 bases left between them. Per germline, CDR1 MNHNS and CDR2 SASEGT. The CDR3 sequence: CASSEQGGGYNEQFF. In DNA, the CDR3 is TGTGCCAGCAGTGAACAGGGTGGGGGGTACAATGAGCAGTTCTTC.